The source of this TCR beta chain is a study of cytomegalovirus exposure and HLA in healthy donors. Study details: About 85 million unique TCR sequences came from HLA-typed donors in an early release.

Trimming took off 3 bases at V and 2 bases at J, with 11 bases between the two ends. The CDR3 has 14 amino acids. Germline assignment: CDR1 LNHDA and CDR2 SQIVND (reference sequence). The primer mix had 60 Vbeta and 13 Jbeta primers. Clones were read by immunoSEQ multiplex PCR, and TCRdb kept only the in-frame ones, dropping some. The table records about 300,000 clones, roughly 90% of them present only once. The source material was PBMCs. The sequence came from a man aged 40-49 years in good health and CMV-seropositive. V gene TRBV19 combines with J gene TRBJ2-7; tentatively, D is TRBD2 (6 bases). CDR3 DNA: TGTGCCAGTAGTATCGCTGCGGGAACCTACGAGCAGTACTTC. Protein: CASSIAAGTYEQYF.